This paragraph reports one T cell receptor beta chain. The data are from a study of blood T cell repertoires in COVID-19. The protocol was immunoSEQ multiplex PCR, while the TCRdb copy is restricted to in-frame clones and leaves out a portion. This table holds fewer than 350,000 clones, 90% found once. Germline lookup yields CDR1 MNHEY and CDR2 SMNVEV (reference sequence). V lost 5 bases to trimming and J lost 6 bases; unmatched junction nucleotides: 11. CDR3 length: 16 residues. This chain links TRBV27 with TRBJ2-5; the match to TRBD2 covers 11 bases. The source is a woman under 30 with acute COVID-19. Sequences were obtained from PBMCs or T cells enriched from blood (not recorded which). This CDR3 is CASSPHLAGGPKTQYF. The CDR3 DNA reads TGTGCCAGCAGTCCCCATTTAGCGGGAGGGCCCAAGACCCAGTACTTC.